This T cell receptor (beta chain) was captured in a study of blood T cell repertoires in COVID-19. Study-level information: From T cells, B-cell-depleted T cells, or PBMCs came the material, which was cDNA or gDNA.

This clone occurred once. V lost 6 bases to trimming and J lost 2 bases, with 14 bases between them. This CDR3 spans 15 amino acids. Germline loops: CDR1 SGHTA, CDR2 FQGTGA. Per the authors' pipeline: Estimation of nucleated cell counts was performed using reference gene primer amplification. Data came from immunoSEQ multiplex PCR; TCRdb stores just in-frame clones and leaves some out. The DNA was the basis for D and trimming; V, J and clone size are from that table. The repertoire has 200,000 to 300,000 clones, about 87% of them found once; the top ten carry about 4%. The sequence derives from a man in his 60s who had recovered from COVID-19. The chain carries TRBV7-3 and TRBJ1-3, with D uncertain. Sequences were obtained from peripheral blood. The CDR3 region has the DNA TGTGCCAGCAGTCCCACTGCAGGCCCTGGAAACACCATATATTTT. Translating gives CASSPTAGPGNTIYF.